A single sample gave rise to the 4 T cell receptor beta chains below, sequenced in a study of shared clonotypes between healthy human individuals. Naive CD8 cells lacked CD45RO and underwent positive selection for CCR7, leaving out terminally differentiated effector memory CD45RA+ cells. The data were produced by immunoSEQ multiplex PCR, yet TCRdb's version contains in-frame clones alone and is incomplete. Altogether 1.5 million to 2.5 million clones are present, approximately 94% being singletons, with the ten largest covering 0.9% to 1.5%. Sequencing was performed on naive CD8+ T cells sorted from blood. All receptors come from a man aged 18 to 29 in good health.

The chain joins TRBV7-9 to TRBJ2-1; possible D gene TRBD1, 6 bases. In germline, CDR1 is SEHNR, CDR2 FQNEAQ (reference sequence). Deletions cut 4 bases from V and 6 bases from J, with 25 bases between. The length of the CDR3 is 18 residues. The CDR3 protein is CASSSSNPDRYASNEQFF. The CDR3 nucleotides read TGTGCCAGCAGCTCCTCGAACCCCGACAGGTATGCCTCCAATGAGCAGTTCTTC.

This chain connects TRBV28 to TRBJ2-1; possible D gene TRBD1, 6 bases. CDR1 is MDHEN, CDR2 SYDVKM, per germline. This CDR3 spans 16 amino acids. Deletions cut 5 bases from V and 5 bases from J, with 19 bases between. DNA for the CDR3: TGTGCCAGCAGTCCGCAGGGGATTCTTCCCCACAATGAGCAGTTCTTC. Protein sequence: CASSPQGILPHNEQFF. Full variable domain (rest looked up from reference TRBV28 and TRBJ2-1): DVKVTQSSRYLVKRTGEKVFLECVQDMDHENMFWYRQDPGLGLRLIYFSYDVKMKEKGDIPEGYSVSREKKERFSLILESASTNQTSMYLCASSPQGILPHNEQFFGPGTRLTVL.

On this clone itself: Compared with germline, one end of the junction differs, possibly owing to a read error. The chain has TRBV7-7 and TRBJ2-5; D is unclear. The CDR3 spans 13 residues. Germline assignment: CDR1 SSHAT and CDR2 FNYEAQ (reference sequence). CDR3 nucleotide sequence: TGTGCTAGCAGCTTAGCCTTGGGCGAGACCCAGTACTTC. Translation gives CASSLALGETQYF.

The rearrangement joins TRBV27 to TRBJ2-7, with 8 nucleotides matching TRBD1. V lost 3 bases and J lost 5; bases outside the gene matches: 6. Germline assignment: CDR1 MNHEY and CDR2 SMNVEV (reference sequence). The CDR3 is 14 residues long. The CDR3, as DNA: TGTGCCAGCAGTTTGCGACAGGGGTGGGACGAGCAGTACTTC. Residues: CASSLRQGWDEQYF.